This T cell receptor (beta chain) was recorded in a study of cytomegalovirus exposure and HLA in healthy donors (TCRdb year 2017). About the study as a whole: The 650 to 800 repertoires of the first cohort and the 120 validation repertoires were produced on the same platform, according to a later analysis. To predict cytomegalovirus infection status, the study brought together high-throughput TCR immunosequencing, statistical association of individual TCRs with disease status, and machine learning. The study aimed to test whether cataloging public T cell receptors could reveal signatures of past pathogen exposure. Besides the first cohort of around 700 subjects, a separate validation cohort made up of some 110 different subjects was used.

Receptors were amplified or captured by the immunoSEQ multiplex PCR assay. As for how the authors treated the data: To diagnose cytomegalovirus status from the catalog of TCR beta chain sequences, a statistical classification framework was built. This is the immuneACCESS table as TCRdb keeps it, with only in-frame sequences that have V and J called. A part of the clones is gone; compared with another copy, unresolved V genes explain less than half, and the rest is unexplained. That table furnishes V, J and clone size, whereas the DNA furnished D and trimming. The sample table lists tens of thousands of clones, roughly 96% of them with a count of one. Of the sample, about 2.4% falls within the top ten clones. With regard to this clone: Which antigen it targets is not known. Base qualities were left out, and no much larger clone turns up one base away.

The research as a whole found: Of the cluster scores, around 95% were above 0 in a later analysis, which found that TCRs clustered in the first cohort also tended to co-occur in the 110 or so validation repertoires. A total of 164 TCR beta chains were listed by the study as associated with cytomegalovirus. The classifier was reported to diagnose cytomegalovirus status with high specificity and sensitivity in both the original cohort and the validation cohort. The authors suggested that the approach could potentially be generalized to other disease states and immunological phenotypes. A few of the identified cytomegalovirus-associated TCR beta chains were confirmed in vitro to be specific for cytomegalovirus antigens. The validation cohort had no HLA typing available for a later analysis, so co-occurrence within that cohort was assessed over all 130 or so repertoires. Most TCR sequences were seen in very few donors, while some public TCRs were found in many individuals.

Donors formed part of the validation cohort, which comprised 95 to 150 subjects and was distinct from the first cohort of under 750 subjects. V and J are trimmed by 3 bases and 1 base, and the gene matches miss 4 bases of the junction. The CDR3 runs 16 residues from the cysteine to the phenylalanine. Of the read, only the CDR3 DNA is kept; its 48 bases are in frame from base 1. CDR1 and CDR2, per the germline V gene (reference sequence), are LNHDA and SQIVND. The sequenced sample consisted of PBMCs. The chain links TRBV19 with TRBJ2-3; TRBD2 aligns with 10 central bases. The clonotype comes from a man between 18 and 29 years old in good health and CMV-seronegative. The sequenced DNA: TGTGCCAGTAGTATTCTCGGGACTAGCGGCACAGATACGCAGTATTTT. This encodes CASSILGTSGTDTQYF.